The T cell receptor (beta chain) under discussion was sequenced for a study of technical replicates of blood from a handful of donors. CDR3 length equals 17 residues. The V gene's germline CDR1 is SGHVS and CDR2 FQNEAQ. J gave up 5 bases and V 5 bases, and 13 bases lay outside the gene matches. Sequencing used immunoSEQ multiplex PCR; TCRdb keeps in-frame clones, though not all of them. The table has around 80,000 clones, roughly 98% seen once. The source material was T cells isolated from PBMCs. The J gene is TRBJ2-1, the V gene TRBV7-8; TRBD2 matches at 9 bases. The receptor's source is a human donor in good health. This chain's CDR3 is CASSRLAGGLRDNEQFF. CDR3 in DNA: TGTGCCAGCAGCCGTCTGGCGGGGGGGCTTCGTGACAATGAGCAGTTCTTC.